This TCR beta chain was obtained from a study of quantifying T cell responses using KT2 cells. Looking at the study overall: cDNA was made from DNase-treated RNA using alpha and beta constant primers.

The trim removed 7 bases at V and 12 bases at J, leaving 9 bases unmatched. This CDR3 spans 13 amino acids. Germline assignment: CDR1 SNHLY and CDR2 FYNNEI. Unfractionated PBMC were spiked with known numbers of KT2 clone cells. KT2 cells were mixed with fixed PBMC numbers at varying ratios. A single-stranded UMI oligo with SP2 sequence was ligated to cDNA 3' ends. An equimolar mix of RC1.1 and RC1.2 primed the beta chain across TRBC1 and TRBC2. TCRdb called the UMI-ligation and nested PCR reads again in MiXCR, with one record for every CDR3 protein. The repertoire holds about 33,000 distinct CDR3 sequences, about 9.4% seen once, with 9.7% in the top ten. Within the sample, this clonotype is medium-sized. Its antigen remains unknown. General study results and limits: Very high KT2 spike-in numbers caused saturation in KT2 sequence detection.

Sequences were obtained from PBMCs spiked with cells of the T cell clone KT2. This sequence was found in a human donor. The J gene is TRBJ2-4, the V gene TRBV2; the match to TRBD2 covers 10 bases. CDR3 bases: TGTGCCAGCAAAAGGACTAGCGGCCGAACTCAGTACTTC. Protein: CASKRTSGRTQYF. Filled out from reference TRBV2 and TRBJ2-4, the complete variable domain reads EPEVTQTPSHQVTQMGQEVILRCVPISNHLYFYWYRQILGQKVEFLVSFYNNEISEKSEIFDDQFSVERPDGSNFTLKIRSTKLEDSAMYFCASKRTSGRTQYFGAGTRLSVL.